These T cell receptor beta chains were read from a single sample in a study of CD8+CD57+ T cells in acquired aplastic anemia. TCRdb re-derived calls from the reads in MiXCR, one entry per CDR3 protein. The sample has 150,000 or so distinct CDR3 sequences, 40% to 50% seen once. Sequenced sample: sorted CD4+, CD8+, or CD8+CD57+ T cells (not recorded which) from PBMCs. The receptors derive from a human donor with aplastic anemia. The CDR3 runs from the conserved cysteine through the conserved F or W. A D gene is named only where the DNA matches it firmly.

.,TRBV7-2,CASSFPLEPQHF
.,TRBV20-1,CSAWGVANRQYF
.,TRBV20-1,CSASGGQETQYF
.,TRBV6-1,CASSEDHTYEQYF
.,TRBV19,CASSRYGGTGTEAFF
.,TRBV2,CASSDRDYEQYF
.,TRBV9,CASSVGSLGAQFF
TRBD1,TRBV7-8,CASSLTGLSYEQYF
.,TRBV2,CASSSGGRLPYNEQFF
TRBD1,TRBV6-2/TRBV6-3,CASNWGGQGASGANVLTF
TRBD2,TRBV11-2,CASSTGLAGGWYEQYF
TRBD1,TRBV14,CAGRGQGNSPLHF
.,TRBV29-1,CSVKGSSRDTDTQYF
TRBD1,TRBV10-3,CAIRGQENTEAFF
TRBD1,TRBV5-4,CASSSGQGTRAEQYF
.,TRBV7-8,CASSSAEGLTRYF
TRBD1,TRBV2,CATTGGDETQYF
.,TRBV5-6,CASSLSGVGTDTQYF
.,TRBV27,CVSSLQVVAGELFF
.,TRBV2,CASGGAGELFF
.,TRBV25-1,CASRARGTSTDTQYF
.,TRBV9,CASSVGTF
.,TRBV7-6,CASSAGAYEQYF
.,TRBV5-1,CASSGDMDHYEQYF
.,TRBV7-9,CASSPKVRVGNTIYF
.,TRBV15,CATSKGDSTDTQYF
.,TRBV11-2,CASSLGKLAPYVYEQYF
TRBD1,TRBV7-9,CASSLRGLRSYEQYF
.,TRBV12-3/TRBV12-4,CASGRWTYGYTF
.,TRBV7-8,CASSLTVLPGVYGYTF
TRBD2,TRBV20-1,CSALPPGLASTDTQYF